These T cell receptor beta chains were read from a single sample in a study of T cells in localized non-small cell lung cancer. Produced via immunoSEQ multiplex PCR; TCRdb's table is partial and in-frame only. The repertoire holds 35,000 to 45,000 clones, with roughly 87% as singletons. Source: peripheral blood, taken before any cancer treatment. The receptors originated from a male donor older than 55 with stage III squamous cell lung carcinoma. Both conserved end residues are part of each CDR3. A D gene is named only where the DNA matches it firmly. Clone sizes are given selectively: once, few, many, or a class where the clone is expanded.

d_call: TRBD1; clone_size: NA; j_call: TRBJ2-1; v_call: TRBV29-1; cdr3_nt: TGCAGCGTTGACAGGGGGCATTACAATGAGCAGTTCTTC; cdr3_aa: CSVDRGHYNEQFF
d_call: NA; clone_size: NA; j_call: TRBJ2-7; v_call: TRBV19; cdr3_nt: TGTGCCAGTAGTACAGGGGTAGTCCCGTACTACGAGCAGTACTTC; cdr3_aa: CASSTGVVPYYEQYF
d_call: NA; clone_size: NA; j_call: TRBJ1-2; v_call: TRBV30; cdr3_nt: TGTGCCTGGAGCACGGTCGCAGCTGGCTACACCTTC; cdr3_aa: CAWSTVAAGYTF
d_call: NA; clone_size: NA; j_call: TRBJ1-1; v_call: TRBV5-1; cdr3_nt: TGCGCCAGCAGCTTGGCGGACAGATCTGAAGCTTTCTTT; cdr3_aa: CASSLADRSEAFF
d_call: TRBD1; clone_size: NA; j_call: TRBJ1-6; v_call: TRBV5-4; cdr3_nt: TGTGCCAGCAGCGTAACCCCCGCAGGGGGAGGTTCACCCCTCCACTTT; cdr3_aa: CASSVTPAGGGSPLHF
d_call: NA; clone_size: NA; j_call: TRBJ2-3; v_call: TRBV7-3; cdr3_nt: TGTGCCAGCAGCTCCGATAATACGCAGTATTTT; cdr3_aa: CASSSDNTQYF
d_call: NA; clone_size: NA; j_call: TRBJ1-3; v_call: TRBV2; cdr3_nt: TGTGCCAGCAGTGAACTGGGAACTGGAAACACCATATATTTT; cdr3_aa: CASSELGTGNTIYF
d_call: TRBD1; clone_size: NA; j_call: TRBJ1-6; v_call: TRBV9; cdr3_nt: TGTGCCAGCAGCGTAGCTACCTCTGGACAGGGGGTGGGTTCACCCCTCCACTTT; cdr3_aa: CASSVATSGQGVGSPLHF
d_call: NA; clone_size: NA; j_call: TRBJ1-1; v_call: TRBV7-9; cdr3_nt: TGTGCCAGCAGCGCCACAGGAAACACTGAAGCTTTCTTT; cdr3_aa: CASSATGNTEAFF
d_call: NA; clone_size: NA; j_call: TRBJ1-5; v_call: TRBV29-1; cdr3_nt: TGCAGCGTAGGACAGTATAGCAATCAGCCCCAGCATTTT; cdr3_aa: CSVGQYSNQPQHF
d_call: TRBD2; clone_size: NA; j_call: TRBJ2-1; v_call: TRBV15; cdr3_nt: TGTGCCACCAGCAGAGGTCCGGGACTAGCGGGAGGCATTGAGCAGTTCTTC; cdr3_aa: CATSRGPGLAGGIEQFF
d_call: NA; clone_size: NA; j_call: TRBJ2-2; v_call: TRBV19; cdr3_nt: TGTGCCAGTACCTCTAGCACGAACACCGGGGAGCTGTTTTTT; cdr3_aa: CASTSSTNTGELFF
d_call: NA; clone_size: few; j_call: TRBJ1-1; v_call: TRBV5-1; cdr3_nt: TGCGCCAGCAGCTTGGAGGGGCCCCGAGGAAGTGCTTTCTTT; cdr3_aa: CASSLEGPRGSAFF
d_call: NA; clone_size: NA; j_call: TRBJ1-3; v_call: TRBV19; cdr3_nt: TGTGCCAGTAGTATTCAGGGTGCCACTGGAAACACCATATATTTT; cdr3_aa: CASSIQGATGNTIYF
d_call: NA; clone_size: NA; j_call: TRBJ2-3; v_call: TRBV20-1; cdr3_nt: TGCAGTGCGGGAAGAGATACGCAGTATTTT; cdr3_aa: CSAGRDTQYF
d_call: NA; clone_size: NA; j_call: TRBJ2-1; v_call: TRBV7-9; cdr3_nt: TGTGCCAGCAGCCCGTTCGGGAGCTCCTACAATGAGCAGTTCTTC; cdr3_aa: CASSPFGSSYNEQFF
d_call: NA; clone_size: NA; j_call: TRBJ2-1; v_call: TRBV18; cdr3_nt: TGTGCCAGCTCACCATCGTCGGATGAGCAGTTCTTC; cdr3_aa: CASSPSSDEQFF
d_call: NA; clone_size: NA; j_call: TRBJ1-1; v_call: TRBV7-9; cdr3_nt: TGTGCCAGCAGCTTGGGGGACATCTTGACTGAAGCTTTCTTT; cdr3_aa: CASSLGDILTEAFF
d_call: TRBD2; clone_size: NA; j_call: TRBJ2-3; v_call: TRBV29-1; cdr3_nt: TGCAGCGTTGCTGGGGCGGGAGGAAGCACAGATACGCAGTATTTT; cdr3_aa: CSVAGAGGSTDTQYF
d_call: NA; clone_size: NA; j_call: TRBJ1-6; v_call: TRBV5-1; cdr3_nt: TGCGCCAGCAGCTTGGACAGCCTTGGGACACCCCTCCACTTT; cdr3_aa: CASSLDSLGTPLHF